The clone carrying this T cell receptor (beta chain) occurred many times. This entry is derived from a study of patients and donors after allogeneic stem cell transplantation. The ends were cut back, 4 bases at V and 5 bases at J, with 11 bases in the middle. Germline V lookup: CDR1 MDHEN, CDR2 SYDVKM. The CDR3 contains 13 residues. TCRdb independently ran MiXCR on the RT-PCR reads; one entry per CDR3 protein. Among almost 20,000 distinct CDR3 sequences listed, around 5% were seen once. The TCR comes from a human donor who was either an allogeneic HSCT recipient or a stem cell or donor lymphocyte infusion donor (not recorded which). It is not recorded whose cells these are; they may come from a transplant donor. The chain is built from TRBV28 and TRBJ1-1; D call uncertain. The sample comprised blood, either unsorted or a sorted T cell fraction (not recorded which). In nucleotides, the CDR3 is TGTGCCAGCAGTTCCCGGTTGGGAACTGAAGCTTTCTTT. It is translated as CASSSRLGTEAFF. Drawing the rest from reference TRBV28 and TRBJ1-1, the complete variable domain is DVKVTQSSRYLVKRTGEKVFLECVQDMDHENMFWYRQDPGLGLRLIYFSYDVKMKEKGDIPEGYSVSREKKERFSLILESASTNQTSMYLCASSSRLGTEAFFGQGTRLTVV.